This T cell receptor beta chain was found in a study of response to subunit inactivated influenza vaccine. A word on this clonotype: Its antigen is undetermined.

MiXCR was run by TCRdb on the RT-PCR reads, yielding one entry per CDR3 protein. The sample carries a few hundred thousand distinct CDR3 sequences, 21% recorded once. The germline CDR1 and CDR2 sequences are MNHEY and SVGEGT. J lost 6 bases, V lost 11 bases, and 13 bases had no gene match. The CDR3 totals 15 residues. Study results and caveats: Each seasonal influenza vaccination, the authors suggested, recruits few new T cells.

The chain carries TRBV6-2 or TRBV6-3 and TRBJ2-1, with TRBD2 identical over 10 bases. The sample was PBMCs from blood, taken about 20 months after vaccination. This receptor was obtained from a man aged 50-75 years who received an inactivated influenza vaccine. DNA for the CDR3: TGTGCCTCTTCCCCCCTAGCGGGGGCGCTCAATGAGCAGTTCTTC. Translating gives CASSPLAGALNEQFF.